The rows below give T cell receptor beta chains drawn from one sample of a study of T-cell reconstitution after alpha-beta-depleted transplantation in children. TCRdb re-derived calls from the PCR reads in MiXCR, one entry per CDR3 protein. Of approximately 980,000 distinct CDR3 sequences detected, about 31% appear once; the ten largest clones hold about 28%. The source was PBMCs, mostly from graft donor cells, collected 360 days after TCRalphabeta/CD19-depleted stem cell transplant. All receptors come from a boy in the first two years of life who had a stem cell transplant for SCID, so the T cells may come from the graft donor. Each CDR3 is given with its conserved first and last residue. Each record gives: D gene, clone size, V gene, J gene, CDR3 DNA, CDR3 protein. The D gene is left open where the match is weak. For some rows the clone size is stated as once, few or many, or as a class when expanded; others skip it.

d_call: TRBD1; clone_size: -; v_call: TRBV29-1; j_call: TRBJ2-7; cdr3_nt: TGCAGCGTTGTTAAGGACAGGGTCTACGAGCAGTACTTC; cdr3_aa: CSVVKDRVYEQYF
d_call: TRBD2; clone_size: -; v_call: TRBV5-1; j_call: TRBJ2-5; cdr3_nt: TGCGCCAGCAGCTTGGAAGGACTAGCGGGGGGGCGTGAAGAGACCCAGTACTTC; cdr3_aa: CASSLEGLAGGREETQYF
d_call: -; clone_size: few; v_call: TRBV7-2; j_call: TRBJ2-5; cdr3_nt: TGTGCCAGCAGCTTAGAACATTTTAGTAAAGAGACCCAGTACTTC; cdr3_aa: CASSLEHFSKETQYF
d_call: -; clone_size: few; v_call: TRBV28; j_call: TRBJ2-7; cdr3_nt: TGTGCCAGCAGCCGCGGGACCGTTAGCTCCTACGAGCAGTACTTC; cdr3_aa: CASSRGTVSSYEQYF
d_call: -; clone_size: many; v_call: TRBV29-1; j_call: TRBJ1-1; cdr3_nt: TGCAGCGTTGACAGCAACACTGAAGCTTTCTTT; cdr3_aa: CSVDSNTEAFF
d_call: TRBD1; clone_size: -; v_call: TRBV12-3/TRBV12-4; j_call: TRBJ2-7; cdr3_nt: TGTGCCAGCAGTCCGGAGACAGGGGATTACGAGCAGTACTTC; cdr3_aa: CASSPETGDYEQYF
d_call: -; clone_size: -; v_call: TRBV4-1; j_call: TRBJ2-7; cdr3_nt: TGCGCCAGCAGCCAAGAGGCCCAGGGAACCTACGAGCAGTACTTC; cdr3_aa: CASSQEAQGTYEQYF
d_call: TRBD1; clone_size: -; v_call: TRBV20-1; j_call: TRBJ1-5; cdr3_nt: TGCATTGCTAGAGATCCCACACAGGGGGCTTATTCGGCCCAGCATTTT; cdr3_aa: CIARDPTQGAYSAQHF
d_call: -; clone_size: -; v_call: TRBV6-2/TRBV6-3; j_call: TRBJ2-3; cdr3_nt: TGTGCCAGCACCGAAGAACCTCCAGGGGTCTTCACAGATACGCAGTATTTT; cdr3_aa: CASTEEPPGVFTDTQYF
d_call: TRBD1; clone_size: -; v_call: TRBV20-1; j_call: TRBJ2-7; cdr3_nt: TGCAGTGCTCTACAGGGGGCGGGCTACGAGCAGTACTTC; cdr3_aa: CSALQGAGYEQYF
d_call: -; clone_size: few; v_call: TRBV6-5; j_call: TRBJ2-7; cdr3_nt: TGTGCCAGCAGTTACTCGTCCGGGGATATTTACTACGAGCAGTACTTC; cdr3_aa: CASSYSSGDIYYEQYF
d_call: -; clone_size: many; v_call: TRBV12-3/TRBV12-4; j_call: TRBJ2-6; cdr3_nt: TGTGCCAGCAGCTTAGCTGGGGCCAACGTCCTGACTTTC; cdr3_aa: CASSLAGANVLTF
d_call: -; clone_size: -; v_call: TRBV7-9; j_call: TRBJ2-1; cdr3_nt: TGTGCCAGCAGCTTAGAGCTAATGGGCGGTGAGCAGTTCTTC; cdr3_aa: CASSLELMGGEQFF